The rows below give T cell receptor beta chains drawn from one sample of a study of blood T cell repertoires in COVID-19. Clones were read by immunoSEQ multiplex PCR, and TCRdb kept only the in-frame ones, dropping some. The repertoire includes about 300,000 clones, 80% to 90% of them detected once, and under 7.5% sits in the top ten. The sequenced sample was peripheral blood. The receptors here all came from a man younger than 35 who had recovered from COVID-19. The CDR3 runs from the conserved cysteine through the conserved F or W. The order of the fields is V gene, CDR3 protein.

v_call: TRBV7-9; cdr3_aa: CASSPPTVYEQYF
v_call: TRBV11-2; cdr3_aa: CASSLDLNTYEQYF
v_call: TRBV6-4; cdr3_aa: CASSQGYSNQPQHF
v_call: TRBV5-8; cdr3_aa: CASSLGTGLAYEQYF
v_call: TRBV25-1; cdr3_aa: CASSATSGRAGNHEQFF
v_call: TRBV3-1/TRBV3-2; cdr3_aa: CASSQDNRDEQFF
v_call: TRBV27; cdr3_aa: CASSPRLAVQETQYF
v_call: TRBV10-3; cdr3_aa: CAIGQGGQLAKNIQYF
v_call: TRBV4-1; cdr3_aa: CASLAGHNNEQFF
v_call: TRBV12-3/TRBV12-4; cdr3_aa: CASSFGTYEQYF
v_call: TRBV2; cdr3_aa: CASSGTVHYEQYF
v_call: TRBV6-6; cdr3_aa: CASSYGDRASGETQYF
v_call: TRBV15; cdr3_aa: CATSRGGSAETQYF
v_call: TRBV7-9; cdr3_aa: CASSTTPTSGSYTYEQYF
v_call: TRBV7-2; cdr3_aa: CASSQRGGRYNEQFF
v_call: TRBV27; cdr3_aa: CASRGTSGGARTDTQYF
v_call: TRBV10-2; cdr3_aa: CASSDGQGAVTEAFF
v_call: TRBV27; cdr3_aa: CASSLYSNTGELFF
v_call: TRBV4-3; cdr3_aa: CASSQSGSGELFF
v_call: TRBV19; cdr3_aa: CASSIRGYGYTF
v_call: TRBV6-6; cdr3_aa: CASSSLGLAGTDTQYF
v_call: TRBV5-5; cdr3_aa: CASSPIAGATYEQYF
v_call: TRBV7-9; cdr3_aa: CASSQPPSGDTGELFF
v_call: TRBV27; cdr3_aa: CASSLTGDSPLHF
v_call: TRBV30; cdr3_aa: CAWSVGTGISYEQYF
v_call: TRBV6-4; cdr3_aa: CASSDSSRELFF
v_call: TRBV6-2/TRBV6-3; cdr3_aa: CASSYPPGQFSVEKLFF
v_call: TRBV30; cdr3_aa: CAWSVSGGTEAFF
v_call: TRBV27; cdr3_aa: CASSLREGRAGELFF
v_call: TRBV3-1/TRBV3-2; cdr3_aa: CASSQDRDRGEAFF
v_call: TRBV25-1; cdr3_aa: CASSGGPGTGLNQPQHF
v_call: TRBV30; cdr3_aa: CAWYFEGAPNYGYTF
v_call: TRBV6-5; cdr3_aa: CASRIESSGELFF
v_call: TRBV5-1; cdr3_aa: CASSLEPITGVYEQYF
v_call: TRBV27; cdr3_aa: CASSSLQGAPNTEAFF
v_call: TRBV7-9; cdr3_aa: CASSSQGVVGEQYF
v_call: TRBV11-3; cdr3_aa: CASSPGVHNQETQYF
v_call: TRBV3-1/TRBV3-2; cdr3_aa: CASSQAGGEQYF
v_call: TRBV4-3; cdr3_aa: CASSQGGQLNTEAFF
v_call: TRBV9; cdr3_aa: CASSVLSGGAGELFF
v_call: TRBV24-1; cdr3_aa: CATGTGVTGELFF
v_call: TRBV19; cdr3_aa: CASTPTDINEKLFF